These 30 T cell receptor beta chains share one sample of origin, sequenced in a study of T-cell reconstitution after alpha-beta-depleted transplantation in children. Researchers prepared the TCRbeta library using unique molecular identifiers, the study reports. TCRdb analysed the PCR reads with MiXCR anew, one entry per CDR3 protein. Of some 490,000 distinct CDR3 sequences listed, under 15% are singletons. Here the sequenced sample was PBMCs from the stem cell graft donor, taken from the stem cell graft. Source of these receptors: a human donor who donated a stem cell graft to a child with combined immunodeficiency.

The sample holds many counts of this clonotype. J is TRBJ2-5 and V is TRBV21-1; the table gives TRBD1 as D, unverified against the DNA. TRBV21-1 is classified as a pseudogene. The CDR3 is made up of 18 amino acids. CDR3 in amino acids: CASSKGTGGRHRQETQYF. The DNA of the CDR3 is TGTGCCAGCAGCAAAGGGACAGGGGGCCGACACCGACAAGAGACCCAGTACTTC.

V and J are TRBV12-3 or TRBV12-4 and TRBJ2-2; the match to TRBD1 covers 8 bases. The CDR3 covers 15 residues. J lost 2 bases, V lost 5 bases, and 4 bases had no gene match. The CDR3 DNA sequence: TGTGCCAGCAGTAGACAGGGGAGCAACACCGGGGAGCTGTTTTTT. This codes for CASSRQGSNTGELFF.

The V and J genes are TRBV9 and TRBJ2-1; possible D gene TRBD1, 6 bases. V shed 3 bases and J shed 0 bases, with 10 bases lying between them. This CDR3 has 15 residues. Germline V gene sequence: CDR1 SGDLS, CDR2 YYNGEE. The CDR3 sequence: CASSGGLTSYNEQFF. The CDR3 DNA follows: TGTGCCAGCAGCGGGGGGCTTACCTCCTACAATGAGCAGTTCTTC.

V usage is TRBV29-1 and J usage is TRBJ2-1, with D possibly TRBD1 on 7 matching bases. The V gene lost 3 bases and the J gene lost 0 bases, with 15 bases spanning the gap. This CDR3 comprises 16 residues. Germline CDR1 reads SQVTM; CDR2 reads ANQGSEA. The DNA of the CDR3 is TGCAGCGTTGAGACGGGGGACAGCAGCTCCTACAATGAGCAGTTCTTC. It specifies CSVETGDSSSYNEQFF.

V gene TRBV12-3 or TRBV12-4 combines with J gene TRBJ2-1; 7 nucleotides align to TRBD2. Losses at the gene ends were 2 bases for V and 9 bases for J; bases not matched to a gene: 7. The CDR3 covers 14 residues. CDR3 protein: CASSLSSGVGEQFF. The DNA of the CDR3 is TGTGCCAGCAGTTTAAGCAGCGGGGTGGGTGAGCAGTTCTTC.

The V and J genes are TRBV5-5 and TRBJ1-1, with D tentatively TRBD1 (6 bases). Germline CDR1 and CDR2: SGHKS and YYEKEE (reference sequence). The CDR3 contains 15 residues. The ends were cut back, 0 bases at V and 4 bases at J, with 13 bases in the middle. CDR3 region: CASSLAGAEGTEAFF. The CDR3 DNA is TGTGCCAGCAGCTTGGCGGGGGCAGAGGGCACTGAAGCTTTCTTT.

This clonotype was counted between two and nine times. The V and J genes are TRBV6-2 or TRBV6-3 and TRBJ2-7; 7 nucleotides agree with TRBD1. Germline V lookup: CDR1 MNHEY, CDR2 SVGEGT. CDR3 size: 13 residues. J lost 3 bases, V lost 5 bases, and 4 bases had no gene match. CDR3 in amino acids: CASSPTGHYEQYF. CDR3 bases: TGTGCCAGCAGTCCGACAGGGCACTACGAGCAGTACTTC.

The chain carries TRBV19 and TRBJ2-2, with 10 bases aligning to TRBD1. Per the germline V gene, CDR1 is LNHDA and CDR2 is SQIVND (reference sequence). The CDR3 length is 13 residues. V trimming: 11 bases; J trimming: 7 bases; junction bases outside the gene matches: 7. The DNA of the CDR3 is TGTGCCGCCGGGACAGGGGATGGCGGGGAGCTGTTTTTT. Translating it yields CAAGTGDGGELFF.

The rearrangement joins TRBV5-1 to TRBJ2-7, with D possibly called TRBD1 or TRBD2 (6 bases each). Germline V lookup: CDR1 SGHRS, CDR2 YFSETQ. V was cut by 3 bases and J by 9 bases, with 13 bases left in between. CDR3 length: 12 amino acids. The CDR3 sequence: CASSSGDFRQYF. The CDR3 DNA follows: TGCGCCAGCAGCTCAGGGGACTTCCGGCAGTACTTC.

This clonotype was seen more than once but under ten times. This chain uses TRBV27 with TRBJ2-5, with 14 bases identical to TRBD2. The CDR3 runs to 18 residues. With 2 bases clipped from V and 6 bases from J, the junction kept 11 bases outside the gene matches. Germline V gives CDR1 MNHEY, CDR2 SMNVEV (reference sequence). The CDR3 loop reads CASSLPQYGTSGRKTQYF. The DNA of the CDR3 is TGTGCCAGCAGTTTACCCCAGTACGGGACTAGCGGGAGAAAGACCCAGTACTTC.

This clonotype has a handful of counts. The chain carries TRBV15 and TRBJ2-6, with TRBD1 identical over 8 bases. CDR3 length: 15 residues. CDR1 is LNHNV and CDR2 is YYDKDF in the germline V gene (reference sequence). Trimming at V came to 5 bases and at J to 2 bases, leaving 2 bases not matched to a gene. The CDR3 sequence is CATSGTGPGANVLTF. In nucleotides, the CDR3 is TGTGCCACCAGCGGGACAGGCCCTGGGGCCAACGTCCTGACTTTC.

The chain links TRBV10-2 to TRBJ1-3; 8 bases agree with TRBD1. Looked up from germline, CDR1 is WSHSY and CDR2 is SAAADI. This CDR3 has 15 amino acids. V gave up 5 bases and J gave up 1 base; unmatched junction bases: 4. CDR3 amino acids: CASSYRGKSGNTIYF. CDR3 sequence (DNA): TGCGCCAGCAGTTACAGGGGGAAATCTGGAAACACCATATATTTT.

This clonotype was picked up a small number of times. The chain employs TRBV7-9 and TRBJ2-1; D is undetermined. Germline V gene lookup returns CDR1 SEHNR and CDR2 FQNEAQ (reference sequence). The CDR3 spans 12 residues. V was cut by 4 bases and J by 10 bases, with 11 bases left in between. CDR3 residues: CASSSREKEQFF. The DNA of the CDR3 is TGTGCCAGCAGCTCTCGTGAGAAGGAGCAGTTCTTC.

In this sample, this clonotype turned up a few times. The rearrangement joins TRBV11-2 to TRBJ2-7; 12 nucleotides agree with TRBD2. Trimming at V came to 4 bases and at J to 3 bases, leaving 10 bases not matched to a gene. CDR1 is SGHAT, CDR2 FQNNGV, per germline. The CDR3 has 17 amino acids. The CDR3 is CASSWPETSGGIYEQYF. CDR3 sequence (DNA): TGTGCCAGCAGCTGGCCCGAGACTAGCGGGGGAATCTACGAGCAGTACTTC. The variable domain in full, completed from reference TRBV11-2 and TRBJ2-7, reads EAGVAQSPRYKIIEKRQSVAFWCNPISGHATLYWYQQILGQGPKLLIQFQNNGVVDDSQLPKDRFSAERLKGVDSTLKIQPAKLEDSAVYLCASSWPETSGGIYEQYFGPGTRLTVT.

V is TRBV6-5 and J is TRBJ2-7; D not resolved. Trimming pared 5 bases from V and 2 bases from J, leaving 13 bases between. There are 14 residues in the CDR3. Germline CDR1 is MNHEY and CDR2 is SVGAGI. As DNA, the CDR3 is TGTGCCAGCAGTCGAGGAGTGTTTCCCTACGAGCAGTACTTC. Translated: CASSRGVFPYEQYF.

This clonotype came up many times. V is TRBV10-3 and J is TRBJ2-7; TRBD1 aligns across 10 bases. Germline-derived CDR1 and CDR2 are ENHRY and SYGVKD. This CDR3 comprises 14 residues. The ends lost 3 bases at V and 4 bases at J; junction bases unmatched: 3. The CDR3 is CAISDWDRGYEQYF. The CDR3 region has the DNA TGTGCCATCAGTGACTGGGACAGGGGTTACGAGCAGTACTTC.

The J gene is TRBJ1-1, the V gene TRBV29-1; no clear D gene. There are 13 residues in the CDR3. V was clipped by 4 bases and J by 0 bases, with 9 bases between them. CDR1 is SQVTM and CDR2 is ANQGSEA in the germline V gene. CDR3 loop: CSVARPLNTEAFF. The CDR3 DNA follows: TGCAGCGTTGCTAGGCCACTGAACACTGAAGCTTTCTTT.

This rearrangement joins TRBV7-2 to TRBJ2-2; 10 positions match TRBD1. In germline, CDR1 is SGHTA, CDR2 FQGNSA. This CDR3 contains 15 residues. V lost 3 bases to trimming and J lost 4 bases; unmatched junction nucleotides: 2. The chain's CDR3 is CASSLGQGFTGELFF. The CDR3 region has the DNA TGTGCCAGCAGCTTGGGACAGGGGTTCACCGGGGAGCTGTTTTTT.

The chain uses TRBV6-2 or TRBV6-3 and TRBJ2-3; D is undetermined. CDR3 size: 13 residues. From germline, CDR1 is MNHEY and CDR2 SVGEGT. V lost 8 bases to trimming and J lost 5 bases, with 14 bases between them. CDR3 region: CASQRVSGDTQYF. For the CDR3, the DNA is TGTGCCAGCCAAAGGGTCAGTGGAGATACGCAGTATTTT.

A note on this clonotype: The junction shows a germline mismatch at one end, possibly a read error. The chain links TRBV11-3 to TRBJ1-3, with D uncertain. The germline V gene encodes CDR1 SGHNT and CDR2 YENEEA. The CDR3 loop spans 12 amino acids. The CDR3: CASSLDGDTIYF. The CDR3 bases are TGTGCCAGCAGCTTAGATGGAGACACCATATATTTT.

This clonotype was seen only a few times. The chain recombines TRBV7-8 with TRBJ2-7; D is possibly TRBD2 (5 bases). Germline V gives CDR1 SGHVS, CDR2 FQNEAQ. Trimming shortened V by 5 bases and J by 0 bases, and 14 bases separated the two germline ends. The CDR3 covers 15 residues. The CDR3 DNA sequence: TGTGCCAGCAGCCTTTGGGCACGGGGCTCCTACGAGCAGTACTTC. The encoded protein is CASSLWARGSYEQYF.

The chain combines TRBV20-1 with TRBJ2-3; TRBD2 matches at 10 bases. The junction had 6 bases not matched to a gene; V was cut back by 6 bases and J by 0 bases. The CDR3 has 15 amino acids. Germline V gene sequence: CDR1 DFQATT, CDR2 SNEGSKA (reference sequence). In DNA form, the CDR3 reads TGCAGTGCATCCACTAGCGGGGTTAGCACAGATACGCAGTATTTT. It yields the protein CSASTSGVSTDTQYF.

The chain employs TRBV12-3 or TRBV12-4 and TRBJ2-7; D gene uncertain. Between the trimmed V and J ends, which lost 3 bases and 2 bases, there was a span of 11 bases. This CDR3 comprises 14 residues. The CDR3 region is CASSLIRSPYEQYF. The DNA for the CDR3 is TGTGCCAGCAGTTTGATCCGTTCCCCCTACGAGCAGTACTTC.

This clonotype was counted a few times. This sequence joins TRBV6-5 and TRBJ1-5; D unclear. V lost 7 bases to trimming and J lost 2 bases, with 15 bases between them. Germline V gives CDR1 MNHEY, CDR2 SVGAGI. CDR3 size: 15 residues. The CDR3 loop reads CASTSARMGNQPQHF. CDR3 in DNA: TGTGCCAGCACTTCCGCGAGGATGGGCAATCAGCCCCAGCATTTT.

This chain links TRBV20-1 with TRBJ2-3, with 9 nucleotides matching TRBD2. CDR3 length equals 14 residues. J lost 5 bases, V lost 5 bases, and 8 bases had no gene match. Germline V gene data show CDR1 as DFQATT and CDR2 as SNEGSKA (reference sequence). CDR3 region: CSAPNAGGEDTQYF. Here the CDR3 DNA reads TGCAGTGCTCCTAATGCGGGGGGGGAAGATACGCAGTATTTT.

At least ten counts were recorded for this clonotype. The rearrangement uses TRBV29-1 and TRBJ2-7; D possibly corresponds to TRBD1 (6 bases). V shed 6 bases and J shed 0 bases, with 9 bases lying between them. Germline assignment: CDR1 SQVTM and CDR2 ANQGSEA. The CDR3 runs 12 residues. The CDR3 bases are TGCAGCGTGGGACACCTCTCCTACGAGCAGTACTTC. It yields the protein CSVGHLSYEQYF.

The table lists this clonotype with a few counts. The rearrangement uses TRBV20-1 and TRBJ2-5, with unresolved D. V was pared by 0 bases and J by 5 bases, with 10 bases between. The CDR3 length is 13 residues. Germline CDR1 is DFQATT and CDR2 is SNEGSKA (reference sequence). This CDR3 is CSARDHPMETQYF. In DNA, the CDR3 is TGCAGTGCTAGAGATCATCCTATGGAGACCCAGTACTTC.

This clonotype has at least ten counts. The genes are TRBV5-1 and TRBJ2-3; D is unclear. Germline V gene lookup returns CDR1 SGHRS and CDR2 YFSETQ. The CDR3 is 14 amino acids. V gave up 0 bases and J gave up 2 bases, with 7 bases separating them. The CDR3 nucleotides read TGCGCCAGCAGCTTGGGGATGGTCACAGATACGCAGTATTTT. This encodes CASSLGMVTDTQYF.

This clonotype was found many times. The V call is TRBV5-1, the J call TRBJ2-7; perhaps TRBD1 as D (6 bases). From germline, CDR1 is SGHRS and CDR2 YFSETQ. Trimming removed 3 bases from V and 2 bases from J, with 15 bases in between. The CDR3 runs 15 residues. The CDR3 nucleotides read TGCGCCAGCAGCTCAACCGGGACACCCACCTACGAGCAGTACTTC. Residues: CASSSTGTPTYEQYF.

This clonotype has a handful of counts. The chain employs TRBV2 and TRBJ2-7; no clear D. In germline, CDR1 is SNHLY, CDR2 FYNNEI. The CDR3 length is 12 residues. Trimming left V 6 bases short and J 2 bases short, with 8 bases between. CDR3: CASSSPAYEQYF. The CDR3 DNA reads TGTGCCAGCAGCTCGCCGGCCTACGAGCAGTACTTC. The whole variable domain, remainder taken from reference TRBV2 and TRBJ2-7, is EPEVTQTPSHQVTQMGQEVILRCVPISNHLYFYWYRQILGQKVEFLVSFYNNEISEKSEIFDDQFSVERPDGSNFTLKIRSTKLEDSAMYFCASSSPAYEQYFGPGTRLTVT.